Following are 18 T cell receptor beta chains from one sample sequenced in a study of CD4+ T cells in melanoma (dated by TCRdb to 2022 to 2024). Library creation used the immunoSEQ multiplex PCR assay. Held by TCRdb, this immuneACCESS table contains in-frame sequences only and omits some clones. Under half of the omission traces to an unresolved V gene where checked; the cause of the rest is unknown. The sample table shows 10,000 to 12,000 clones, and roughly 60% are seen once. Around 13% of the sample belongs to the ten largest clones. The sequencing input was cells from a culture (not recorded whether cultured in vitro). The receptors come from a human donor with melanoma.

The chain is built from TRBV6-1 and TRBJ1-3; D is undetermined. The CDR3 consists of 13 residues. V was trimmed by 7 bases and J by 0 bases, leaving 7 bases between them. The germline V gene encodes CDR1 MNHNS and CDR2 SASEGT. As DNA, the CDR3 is TGTGCCAGCATAGCATACTCTGGAAACACCATATATTTT. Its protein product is CASIAYSGNTIYF.

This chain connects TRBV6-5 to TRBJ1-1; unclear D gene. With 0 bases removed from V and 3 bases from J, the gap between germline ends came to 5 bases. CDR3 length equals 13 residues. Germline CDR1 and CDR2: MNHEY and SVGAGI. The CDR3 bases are TGTGCCAGCAGTTACTCTTGGGACACTGAAGCTTTCTTT. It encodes CASSYSWDTEAFF.

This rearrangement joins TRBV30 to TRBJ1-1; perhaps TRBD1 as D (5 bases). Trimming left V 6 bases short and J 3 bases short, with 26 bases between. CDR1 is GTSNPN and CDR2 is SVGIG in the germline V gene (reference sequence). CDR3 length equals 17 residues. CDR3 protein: CACSSGGFIEKDTEAFF. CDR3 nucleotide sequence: TGTGCCTGCTCCTCTGGGGGGTTTATTGAGAAGGACACTGAAGCTTTCTTT.

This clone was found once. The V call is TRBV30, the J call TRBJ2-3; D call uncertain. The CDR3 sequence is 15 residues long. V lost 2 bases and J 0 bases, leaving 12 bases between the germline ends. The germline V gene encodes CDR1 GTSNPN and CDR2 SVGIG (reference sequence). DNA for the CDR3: TGTGCCTGGAGTCAAGGTATTTCTAGCACAGATACGCAGTATTTT. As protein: CAWSQGISSTDTQYF. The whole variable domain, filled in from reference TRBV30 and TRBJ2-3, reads SQTIHQWPATLVQPVGSPLSLECTVEGTSNPNLYWYRQAAGRGLQLLFYSVGIGQISSEVPQNLSASRPQDRQFILSSKKLLLSDSGFYLCAWSQGISSTDTQYFGPGTRLTVL.

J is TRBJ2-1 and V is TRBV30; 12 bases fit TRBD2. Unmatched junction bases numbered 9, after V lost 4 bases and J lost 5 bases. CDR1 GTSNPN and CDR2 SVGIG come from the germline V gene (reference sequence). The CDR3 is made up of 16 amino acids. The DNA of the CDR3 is TGTGCCTGGAACCTAGCGGGGGGGCCCGTCAACAATGAGCAGTTCTTC. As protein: CAWNLAGGPVNNEQFF.

CDR3 sequence reads: CASSFRSGRGGTEAFF. The CDR3 coding sequence is TGTGCCAGCAGCTTTCGGTCGGGAAGAGGTGGCACTGAAGCTTTCTTT. The rearrangement joins TRBV11-3 to TRBJ1-1; D is uncertain. The germline V gene encodes CDR1 SGHNT and CDR2 YENEEA. This CDR3 has 16 amino acids. Trimming left V 3 bases short and J 4 bases short, with 18 bases between.

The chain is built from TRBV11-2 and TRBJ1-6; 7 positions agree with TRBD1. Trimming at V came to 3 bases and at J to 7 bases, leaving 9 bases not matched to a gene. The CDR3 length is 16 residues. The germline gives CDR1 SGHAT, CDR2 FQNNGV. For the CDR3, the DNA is TGTGCCAGCAGCTTGGTCTACAGGGGACTCAATTCACCCCTCCACTTT. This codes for CASSLVYRGLNSPLHF.

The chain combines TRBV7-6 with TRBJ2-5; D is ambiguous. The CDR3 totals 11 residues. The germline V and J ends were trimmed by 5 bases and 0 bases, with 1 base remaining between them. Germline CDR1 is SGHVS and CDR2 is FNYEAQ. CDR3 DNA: TGTGCCAGCAGCCACCAAGAGACCCAGTACTTC. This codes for CASSHQETQYF.

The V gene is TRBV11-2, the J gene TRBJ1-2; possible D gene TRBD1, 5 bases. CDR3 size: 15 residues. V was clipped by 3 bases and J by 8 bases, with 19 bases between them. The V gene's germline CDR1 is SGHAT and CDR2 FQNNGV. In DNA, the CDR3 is TGTGCCAGCAGCTTTAATCCGACAGTATTGAAAGGCTACACCTTC. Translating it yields CASSFNPTVLKGYTF.

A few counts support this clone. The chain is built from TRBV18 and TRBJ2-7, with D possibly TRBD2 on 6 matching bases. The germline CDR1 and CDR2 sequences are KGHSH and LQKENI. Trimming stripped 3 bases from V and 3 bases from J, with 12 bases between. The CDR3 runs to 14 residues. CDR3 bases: TGTGCCAGCTCACCTACCGGGACTTACTACGAGCAGTACTTC. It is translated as CASSPTGTYYEQYF.

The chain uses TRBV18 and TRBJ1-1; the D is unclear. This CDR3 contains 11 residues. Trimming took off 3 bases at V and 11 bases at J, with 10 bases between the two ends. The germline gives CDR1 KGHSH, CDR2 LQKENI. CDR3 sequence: CASSPASSAFF. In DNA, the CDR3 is TGTGCCAGCTCACCCGCATCTTCCGCTTTCTTT.

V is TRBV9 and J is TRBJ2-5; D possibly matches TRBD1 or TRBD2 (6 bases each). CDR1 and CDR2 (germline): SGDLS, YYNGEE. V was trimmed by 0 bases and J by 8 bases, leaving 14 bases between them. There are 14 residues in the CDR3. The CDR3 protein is CASSVGSRGDTQYF. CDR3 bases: TGTGCCAGCAGCGTAGGTTCAAGGGGGGACACCCAGTACTTC.

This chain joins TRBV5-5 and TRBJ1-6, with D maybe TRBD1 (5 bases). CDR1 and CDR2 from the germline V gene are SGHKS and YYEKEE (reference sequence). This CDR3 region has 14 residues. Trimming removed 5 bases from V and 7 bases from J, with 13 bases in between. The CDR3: CASSLSGVNSPLHF. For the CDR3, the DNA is TGTGCCAGCAGTCTCTCGGGGGTCAATTCACCCCTCCACTTT.

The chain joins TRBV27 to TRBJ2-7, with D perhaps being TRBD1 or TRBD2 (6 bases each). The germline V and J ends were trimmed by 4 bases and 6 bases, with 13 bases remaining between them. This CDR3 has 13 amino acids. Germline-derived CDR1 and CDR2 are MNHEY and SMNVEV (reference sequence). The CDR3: CASSYGGGFEQYF. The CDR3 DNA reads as TGTGCCAGCAGTTACGGGGGCGGCTTCGAGCAGTACTTC.

The CDR3 region has the DNA TGTGCCAGCAGCCAAGGAGCCGGGGGCGGGAATGAGCAGTTCTTC. Its translation is CASSQGAGGGNEQFF. The V call is TRBV14, the J call TRBJ2-1; D possibly uses TRBD1 or TRBD2 (6 bases each). Germline-derived CDR1 and CDR2 are SGHDN and FVKESK. V was pared by 1 base and J by 7 bases, with 14 bases between. The CDR3 contains 15 residues.

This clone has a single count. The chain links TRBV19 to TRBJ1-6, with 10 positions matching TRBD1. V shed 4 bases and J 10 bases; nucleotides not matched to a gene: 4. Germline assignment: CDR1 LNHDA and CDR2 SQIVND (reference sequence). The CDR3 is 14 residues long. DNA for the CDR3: TGTGCCAGTAGTAGGGACAGGGGTCGATCACCCCTCCACTTT. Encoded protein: CASSRDRGRSPLHF.

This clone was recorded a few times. The CDR3 loop is CASSLNDNYGYTF. CDR3 DNA sequence: TGTGCCAGCAGCTTGAACGATAACTATGGCTACACCTTC. This chain connects TRBV5-8 to TRBJ1-2; no firm D call. CDR3 length equals 13 residues. The V end lost 1 base, the J end lost 1 base, and 5 bases lay between the germline ends. Germline V gene lookup returns CDR1 SGHTS and CDR2 YDEGEE.

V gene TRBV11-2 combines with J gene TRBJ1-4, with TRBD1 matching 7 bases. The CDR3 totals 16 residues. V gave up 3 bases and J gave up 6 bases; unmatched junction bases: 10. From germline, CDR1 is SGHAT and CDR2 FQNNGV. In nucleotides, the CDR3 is TGTGCCAGCAGCTTCCAGGGGAGGGGGCGCGATGAAAAACTGTTTTTT. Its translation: CASSFQGRGRDEKLFF. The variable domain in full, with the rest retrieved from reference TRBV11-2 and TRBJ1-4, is EAGVAQSPRYKIIEKRQSVAFWCNPISGHATLYWYQQILGQGPKLLIQFQNNGVVDDSQLPKDRFSAERLKGVDSTLKIQPAKLEDSAVYLCASSFQGRGRDEKLFFGSGTQLSVL.